Listed below are T cell receptor beta chains from one sample, sequenced in a study of identical twins. TCRdb re-called the 5' RACE reads with MiXCR, one entry per CDR3 protein. This table holds approximately 670,000 distinct CDR3 sequences, 5.5% to 6.5% found once. The sequenced material came from naive T cells sorted from blood. The receptors shown here come from a man between 18 and 29 years old in good health. Each CDR3 is given with its conserved first and last residue. A D gene is named only where the DNA matches it firmly. A clone size is listed for some rows: how often the clone was seen (once, few, many), or a class if it is expanded.

>TRBV20-1|-|few|TRBJ2-1
TGCAGTGCTAGAGATAGGTCTTCAGGGATTAGCTCCTACAATGAGCAGTTCTTC
CSARDRSSGISSYNEQFF
>TRBV6-5|-|many|TRBJ2-2
TGTGCCAGCAGTTACCAGACAAGGACCGGGGAGCTGTTTTTT
CASSYQTRTGELFF
>TRBV11-3|-|-|TRBJ1-1
TGTGCCAGCAGCTTAGTCCCCCTGACTGAAGCTTTCTTT
CASSLVPLTEAFF
>TRBV20-1|TRBD1|few|TRBJ1-5
TGCAGTGCAAAGGGGACAGCAAATCAGCCCCAGCATTTT
CSAKGTANQPQHF
>TRBV27|TRBD2|few|TRBJ2-1
TGTGCCAGCAGTTTCATGACTAGCGGGAGATCCTACAATGAGCAGTTCTTC
CASSFMTSGRSYNEQFF
>TRBV20-1|-|-|TRBJ2-1
TGCAGTGCTAGTCGCTCGTCAGTTCACAATGAGCAGTTCTTC
CSASRSSVHNEQFF
>TRBV4-3|-|few|TRBJ1-6
TGCGCCAGCAGCCAAGATTCCCAGGGGAGCTCCTATAATTCACCCCTCCACTTT
CASSQDSQGSSYNSPLHF
>TRBV5-1|-|-|TRBJ2-7
TGCGCCAGCAGACTGCAAACCGACTTGCGGACACCCTACGAGCAGTACTTC
CASRLQTDLRTPYEQYF
>TRBV5-1|TRBD2|many|TRBJ2-7
TGCGCCAGCAGCCGGATGACTAGCGGGCCGAGCTACGAGCAGTACTTC
CASSRMTSGPSYEQYF
>TRBV20-1|-|-|TRBJ2-3
TGCAGTGGGACTTCAGAAGATACGCAGTATTTT
CSGTSEDTQYF
>TRBV9|-|many|TRBJ1-1
TGTGCCAGCAGTGAACAGGGCTTGAACACTGAAGCTTTCTTT
CASSEQGLNTEAFF
>TRBV25-1|TRBD1|many|TRBJ2-1
TGTGCCAGCAGTGAAGGGGGGACAGGGGGCCTCAATGAGCAGTTCTTC
CASSEGGTGGLNEQFF
>TRBV29-1|-|few|TRBJ2-3
TGCAGCGTTGTGGGCAGCTGTAGTGATACGCAGTATTTT
CSVVGSCSDTQYF
>TRBV20-1|TRBD1|many|TRBJ2-3
TGCAGTGCTAGGGGGACAGTCCTTACAGATACGCAGTATTTT
CSARGTVLTDTQYF
>TRBV24-1|-|few|TRBJ2-1
TGTGCCACCCCTACTAGCTGCGATGAGCAGTTCTTC
CATPTSCDEQFF
>TRBV12-3/TRBV12-4|TRBD1|many|TRBJ2-7
TGTGCCAGCAGCTGGGGACAGGGGGTGACATCCTACGAGCAGTACTTC
CASSWGQGVTSYEQYF
>TRBV5-1|TRBD2|few|TRBJ2-1
TGCGCCAGCAGCTGGGAGGGACTAGCGGGAGGCGAGCAGTTCTTC
CASSWEGLAGGEQFF
>TRBV7-8|-|few|TRBJ2-7
TGTGCCAGCAGCTTAGCTGCGGAACTAGCCTACGAGCAGTACTTC
CASSLAAELAYEQYF
>TRBV2|TRBD2|few|TRBJ2-3
TGTGCCAGCTATCGTTCGGGGCTAGCGGACACAGATACGCAGTATTTT
CASYRSGLADTDTQYF
>TRBV11-1|TRBD2|few|TRBJ2-1
TGTGCCAGCAGCTTAGCGGGCTCTAGCGGGAGCCGCCTTGAATACTACAATGAGCAGTTCTTC
CASSLAGSSGSRLEYYNEQFF
>TRBV24-1|-|many|TRBJ2-6
TGTGCCACCAGTGTAAGCGGGGCCAACGTCCTGACTTTC
CATSVSGANVLTF
>TRBV7-2|-|many|TRBJ2-1
TGTGCCAGCAGCTTAAACTTGTGGCTAGCACAGAACAATGAGCAGTTCTTC
CASSLNLWLAQNNEQFF
>TRBV27|-|-|TRBJ1-6
TGTGCCAGCAGTTTATTCAGGGACGACCCGGGCTCATTGCCCCTCCACTTT
CASSLFRDDPGSLPLHF
>TRBV28|-|few|TRBJ1-1
TGTGCCAGCACCGCCCAGTACACTGAAGCTTTCTTT
CASTAQYTEAFF
>TRBV6-2/TRBV6-3|TRBD1|few|TRBJ2-7
TGTGCCAGCAGTTACTCGATTTACGCGAGGGATGACAGGGGGCCCTACGAGCAGTACTTC
CASSYSIYARDDRGPYEQYF
>TRBV6-6|-|-|TRBJ2-3
TGTGCCAGCAGGGCGAGGGGCACAGATACGCAGTATTTT
CASRARGTDTQYF
>TRBV11-2|TRBD1|few|TRBJ1-2
TGTGCCGTTCCCCCCGGGACAGGGGGACGTGGCTACACCTTC
CAVPPGTGGRGYTF
>TRBV10-3|-|many|TRBJ2-1
TGTGCCATCAGTGTGGGGGGTCCGACCTACAATGAGCAGTTCTTC
CAISVGGPTYNEQFF
>TRBV20-1|-|many|TRBJ2-7
TGCAGTGTTGAGCAAAGGGACTCCCCGAGCTCCTACGAGCAGTACTTC
CSVEQRDSPSSYEQYF
>TRBV3-1|-|few|TRBJ2-2
TGTGCCAGCAGCCAAGATTTAGAGGTGTTGGGTGGGGAGCTGTTTTTT
CASSQDLEVLGGELFF
>TRBV19|-|few|TRBJ2-1
TGTGCCAGTAGTATGGTAGCGGAGATATACAATGAGCAGTTCTTC
CASSMVAEIYNEQFF